These T cell receptor beta chains were read from a single sample in a study of OX40 agonist ivuxolimab in advanced cancers. The method was immunoSEQ multiplex PCR; TCRdb's version includes in-frame clones alone and lacks a portion of them. The table lists some 60,000 clones, 91% of them singletons. Sequences were derived from CD4+ or CD8+ T cells sorted from blood, sampled in a trial of the OX40 agonist ivuxolimab. Receptor source: an adult with an advanced solid tumor such as melanoma, head and neck, liver or kidney cancer. The CDR3 runs from the conserved cysteine through the conserved F or W. A D gene is named only where the DNA matches it firmly. The size field is filled for only some rows; it gives once, few, many or a size class.

d_call,clone_size,j_call,v_call,cdr3_aa,cdr3_nt
NA,NA,TRBJ1-2,TRBV5-6,CASSLSLPYGYTF,TGTGCCAGCAGCTTGAGCTTACCCTATGGCTACACCTTC
TRBD2,NA,TRBJ2-2,TRBV5-8,CASSPLAGGPIGELFF,TGTGCCAGCAGCCCGCTAGCGGGAGGGCCTATAGGGGAGCTGTTTTTT
NA,once,TRBJ2-3,TRBV15,CATSRDPSTDTQYF,TGTGCCACCAGCAGAGATCCTAGCACAGATACGCAGTATTTT
TRBD1,NA,TRBJ1-1,TRBV2,CASNPTGYTEAFF,TGTGCCAGCAATCCGACAGGGTACACTGAAGCTTTCTTT
NA,NA,TRBJ1-4,TRBV9,CASSVGRGYEKLFF,TGTGCCAGCAGCGTTGGGAGGGGGTATGAAAAACTGTTTTTT
NA,NA,TRBJ1-1,TRBV7-9,CASSLGVTGEAFF,TGTGCCAGCAGCTTAGGGGTGACAGGTGAAGCTTTCTTT
TRBD2,NA,TRBJ2-3,TRBV5-1,CASSLGTSETTQYF,TGCGCCAGCAGCTTGGGGACTAGCGAAACTACGCAGTATTTT
NA,NA,TRBJ1-5,TRBV29-1,CSAGDIYQPQHF,TGCAGCGCAGGGGACATTTATCAGCCCCAGCATTTT
TRBD2,NA,TRBJ2-3,TRBV6-1,CASSASGGSTDTQYF,TGTGCCAGCAGTGCTAGCGGGGGTAGCACAGATACGCAGTATTTT
NA,NA,TRBJ2-5,TRBV19,CASSSRTPVKTQYF,TGTGCCAGTAGTAGTCGGACACCGGTCAAGACCCAGTACTTC
NA,NA,TRBJ2-1,TRBV9,CASSVGQPKNEQFF,TGTGCCAGCAGCGTAGGCCAGCCAAAGAATGAGCAGTTCTTC
NA,NA,TRBJ2-7,TRBV27,CASSLDEGAYEQYF,TGTGCCAGCAGTTTAGACGAGGGAGCATACGAGCAGTACTTC
TRBD1,NA,TRBJ1-4,TRBV5-4,CASSLWARGEEKLFF,TGTGCCAGCAGCTTGTGGGCCAGGGGGGAAGAAAAACTGTTTTTT
TRBD2,NA,TRBJ2-2,TRBV4-1,CASGGGRVTGELFF,TGCGCCAGCGGCGGCGGGAGGGTGACCGGGGAGCTGTTTTTT
NA,NA,TRBJ2-1,TRBV19,CASRPRGSGEQFF,TGTGCCAGTAGACCTAGAGGGTCCGGTGAGCAGTTCTTC
NA,NA,TRBJ1-3,TRBV29-1,CSVEQSGNTIYF,TGCAGCGTTGAACAGTCTGGAAACACCATATATTTT
TRBD1,NA,TRBJ2-7,TRBV28,CASNEVQGAQPLYYEQYF,TGTGCCAGCAATGAGGTTCAGGGGGCCCAACCCCTATACTACGAGCAGTACTTC
TRBD1,NA,TRBJ2-1,TRBV5-1,CASSLSGTGYNEQFF,TGCGCCAGCAGCTTGTCTGGGACAGGTTACAATGAGCAGTTCTTC
NA,few,TRBJ1-2,TRBV2,CASRQGSGYTF,TGTGCCAGCAGACAGGGTTCGGGCTACACCTTC
TRBD1,NA,TRBJ2-1,TRBV13,CASSALGTGGNEQFF,TGTGCCAGCAGCGCTCTCGGGACAGGGGGCAATGAGCAGTTCTTC
NA,NA,TRBJ2-2,TRBV7-2,CASSLVRPLTAGELFF,TGTGCCAGCAGCTTAGTTCGGCCGCTAACGGCCGGGGAGCTGTTTTTT
NA,once,TRBJ1-5,TRBV6-5,CASRDGGGGQPQHF,TGTGCCAGCAGGGACGGGGGGGGCGGTCAGCCCCAGCATTTT
TRBD2,NA,TRBJ2-1,TRBV18,CASSPLAGNYNEQFF,TGTGCCAGCTCACCCCTAGCGGGAAACTACAATGAGCAGTTCTTC
NA,NA,TRBJ2-3,TRBV16,CASSQSGAGTDTQYF,TGTGCCAGCAGCCAATCAGGGGCCGGCACAGATACGCAGTATTTT
NA,NA,TRBJ2-2,TRBV27,CASSLTVTVPGELFF,TGTGCCAGCAGCTTAACGGTCACCGTCCCCGGGGAGCTGTTTTTT